A selection of T cell receptor beta chains follows, all from one sample in a study of Tregs in tolerant kidney transplant recipients. Method: immunoSEQ multiplex PCR; TCRdb's copy keeps in-frame clones and lacks some. The repertoire consists of 60,000 to 70,000 clones, with roughly 92% occurring once and the leading ten covering approximately 10%. The material was CD8+ T cells from blood, obtained before the transplant. These TCRs come from a human donor who received a combined kidney and bone marrow transplant. Both conserved end residues are part of each CDR3. The D gene is left open where the match is weak. Expanded clones get a size class; other rows say once, few or many, or leave the size out.

J | D | size | V | CDR3 | DNA
TRBJ2-7 | TRBD2 | . | TRBV27 | CASSSISSGDPYEQYF | TGTGCCAGCAGTTCGATCTCTAGCGGGGACCCCTACGAGCAGTACTTC
TRBJ1-1 | . | . | TRBV5-6 | CASSLYAESTEAFF | TGTGCCAGCAGCTTGTATGCCGAGTCCACTGAAGCTTTCTTT
TRBJ2-3 | TRBD1 | . | TRBV9 | CASSSQGAATDTQYF | TGTGCCAGCAGCTCACAGGGGGCGGCAACAGATACGCAGTATTTT
TRBJ2-7 | TRBD1 | . | TRBV5-3 | CASSQGTGVHEQYF | TGTGCCAGCAGCCAGGGGACAGGGGTTCACGAGCAGTACTTC
TRBJ2-1 | TRBD2 | once | TRBV7-3 | CASSSLAGGRDEQFF | TGTGCCAGCAGCTCCCTAGCGGGGGGTAGGGATGAGCAGTTCTTC
TRBJ1-6 | . | . | TRBV30 | CAWSGGGIQTKPPLHF | TGTGCCTGGAGTGGCGGGGGTATTCAAACAAAGCCCCCCCTCCACTTT
TRBJ1-6 | TRBD1 | . | TRBV28 | CASTPTGKDSPLHF | TGTGCCAGCACCCCGACAGGGAAAGATTCCCCCCTCCACTTT
TRBJ1-4 | TRBD1 | . | TRBV10-2 | CASSGDRGDDSATNEKLFF | TGCGCCAGCAGTGGCGACAGGGGCGACGATTCTGCAACTAATGAAAAACTGTTTTTT
TRBJ2-1 | TRBD2 | . | TRBV11-3 | CASSLPLAGAQFF | TGTGCCAGCAGCTTACCCCTAGCGGGAGCGCAGTTCTTC
TRBJ2-1 | . | . | TRBV7-2 | CASSFNLGRMSFNEQFF | TGTGCCAGCAGCTTCAACCTGGGCAGGATGAGCTTCAATGAGCAGTTCTTC
TRBJ1-5 | TRBD1 | . | TRBV7-6 | CASSLEVGGDQPQHF | TGTGCCAGCAGCTTAGAGGTAGGGGGCGATCAGCCCCAGCATTTT
TRBJ1-5 | . | . | TRBV7-8 | CASSLSGDGNQPQHF | TGTGCCAGCAGCTTATCAGGGGATGGCAATCAGCCCCAGCATTTT
TRBJ2-2 | TRBD1 | . | TRBV13 | CASSSATTGVSFAGELFF | TGTGCCAGCAGCTCCGCTACGACAGGGGTTAGCTTCGCCGGGGAGCTGTTTTTT
TRBJ1-2 | TRBD1 | . | TRBV4-3 | CASSQEYRGNGYTF | TGCGCCAGCAGCCAAGAGTACAGGGGAAATGGCTACACCTTC
TRBJ1-5 | . | . | TRBV5-6 | CASSLALDSNQPQHF | TGTGCCAGCAGCTTGGCCCTAGATAGCAATCAGCCCCAGCATTTT
TRBJ2-1 | TRBD2 | . | TRBV25-1 | CASSLTSEGNEQFF | TGTGCCAGCAGCCTGACTAGCGAGGGGAATGAGCAGTTCTTC
TRBJ1-1 | . | . | TRBV9 | CASSADPGVTEAFF | TGTGCCAGCAGCGCCGACCCGGGGGTTACTGAAGCTTTCTTT
TRBJ2-5 | . | . | TRBV7-9 | CASGLSYGGQSKEETQYF | TGTGCCAGCGGTCTTTCGTATGGGGGACAAAGTAAAGAAGAGACCCAGTACTTC
TRBJ1-5 | . | . | TRBV30 | CAWRNRDNNQPQHF | TGTGCCTGGAGAAACAGGGATAACAATCAGCCCCAGCATTTT
TRBJ2-7 | . | . | TRBV5-4 | CASSLGLGFYEQYF | TGTGCCAGCAGCTTGGGACTAGGATTTTACGAGCAGTACTTC
TRBJ1-2 | TRBD1 | . | TRBV7-9 | CASSSTGENYGYTF | TGTGCCAGCAGCTCGACAGGGGAGAACTATGGCTACACCTTC
TRBJ2-7 | . | . | TRBV5-6 | CASSLDRRPYEQYF | TGTGCCAGCAGCTTAGACAGGAGACCCTACGAGCAGTACTTC
TRBJ2-1 | . | . | TRBV1 | CTSSYTGLNYNEQFF | TGCACCAGCAGCTACACGGGACTAAATTACAATGAGCAGTTCTTC
TRBJ2-1 | . | . | TRBV7-2 | CASSPRYYNEQFF | TGTGCCAGCAGCCCCCGGTATTACAATGAGCAGTTCTTC